The subject of this entry is one T cell receptor beta chain. The source of the sample is a study of blood T cell repertoires in COVID-19. At the level of the study: COVID-19 samples from acute and convalescent phases originated in the United States, Italy and Spain.

With 5 bases clipped from V and 2 bases from J, the junction kept 5 bases outside the gene matches. The CDR3 is 14 amino acids. Germline-derived CDR1 and CDR2 are SGHNT and YENEEA. Assay used: immunoSEQ multiplex PCR; TCRdb lists only in-frame clones, some missing. The profile shows 85,000 to 110,000 clones, nearly 90% of them singletons. The origin of this receptor is a man aged 50 or older in a cohort sampled during active COVID-19. The J gene is TRBJ2-7, the V gene TRBV11-3; TRBD1 aligns across 8 bases. Sample: peripheral blood. CDR3 in amino acids: CASSPTGDPYEQYF. In DNA form, the CDR3 reads TGTGCCAGCAGCCCGACAGGGGACCCCTACGAGCAGTACTTC.